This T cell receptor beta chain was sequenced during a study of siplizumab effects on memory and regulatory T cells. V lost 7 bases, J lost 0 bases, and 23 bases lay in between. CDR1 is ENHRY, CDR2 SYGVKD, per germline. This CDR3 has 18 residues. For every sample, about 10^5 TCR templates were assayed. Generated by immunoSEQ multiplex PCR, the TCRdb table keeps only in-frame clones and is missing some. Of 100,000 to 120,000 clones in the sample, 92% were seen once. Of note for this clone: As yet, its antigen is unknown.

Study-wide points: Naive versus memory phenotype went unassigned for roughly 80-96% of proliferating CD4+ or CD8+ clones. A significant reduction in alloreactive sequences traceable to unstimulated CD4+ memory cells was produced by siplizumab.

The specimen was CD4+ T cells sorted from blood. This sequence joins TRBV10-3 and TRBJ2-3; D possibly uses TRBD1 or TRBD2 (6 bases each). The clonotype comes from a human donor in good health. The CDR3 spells CAINSMGGSGSSTDTQYF. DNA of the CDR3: TGTGCCATCAACTCTATGGGGGGCTCCGGATCTAGCACAGATACGCAGTATTTT.